This TCR beta chain was sequenced in a study of T-cell memory formation after mild COVID-19. Study at large: Largely, the TCR clusters proved donor specific.

This clonotype was detected only a few times. What it binds is unknown. Study-level results: There was a balanced CD4/CD8 profile in clones contracting day 15 to 85, and later expanders leaned CD4+.

TCRdb reprocessed the 5' RACE reads with MiXCR, giving one entry per CDR3 protein. Of under 250,000 distinct CDR3 sequences listed, about 10% were seen once; the top ten hold approximately 3%. The ends were cut back, 0 bases at V and 7 bases at J, with 2 bases in the middle. This CDR3 has 11 amino acids. Germline V lookup: CDR1 WNHNN, CDR2 SYGVQD (reference sequence). The origin of this receptor is a man aged 18 to 35 who had mild COVID-19 (a few samples of this study predate the infection). Cell type and time point are not known. Sequencing used PBMCs or a T cell subset sorted from them (not recorded which). This rearrangement joins TRBV10-1 to TRBJ2-3; D remains unclear. The CDR3 region is CASSESYTQYF. Written as DNA, the CDR3 is TGCGCCAGCAGTGAGTCTTATACGCAGTATTTT.